The source of this T cell receptor (beta chain) is a study of Ad26.COV2.S vaccination and SARS-CoV-2 variants. Overall study findings and caveats: Spike-specific CD8+ and CD4+ T cell responses reportedly showed substantial breadth after vaccination. Placebo recipients had lower spike-specific TCR breadth than vaccine recipients.

Only in-frame clones appear in the TCRdb table, and some are missing; sequencing was by immunoSEQ multiplex PCR. Of roughly 150,000 clones listed, roughly 88% are singletons. A word on this clone: No antigen is known for it.

This CDR3 is built from 16 residues. CDR1 LGHDT and CDR2 YNNKEL come from the germline V gene (reference sequence). Deletions cut 0 bases from V and 4 bases from J, with 15 bases between. This specimen consisted of peripheral blood, obtained after recovery from COVID-19. The sequence was collected from a human donor who had recovered from COVID-19. The V gene is TRBV3-1 (or the pseudogene TRBV3-2), the J gene TRBJ2-5; unclear D gene. CDR3 in amino acids: CASSQEGYADLETQYF. Written as DNA, the CDR3 is TGTGCCAGCAGCCAAGAAGGGTACGCTGATCTAGAGACCCAGTACTTC.